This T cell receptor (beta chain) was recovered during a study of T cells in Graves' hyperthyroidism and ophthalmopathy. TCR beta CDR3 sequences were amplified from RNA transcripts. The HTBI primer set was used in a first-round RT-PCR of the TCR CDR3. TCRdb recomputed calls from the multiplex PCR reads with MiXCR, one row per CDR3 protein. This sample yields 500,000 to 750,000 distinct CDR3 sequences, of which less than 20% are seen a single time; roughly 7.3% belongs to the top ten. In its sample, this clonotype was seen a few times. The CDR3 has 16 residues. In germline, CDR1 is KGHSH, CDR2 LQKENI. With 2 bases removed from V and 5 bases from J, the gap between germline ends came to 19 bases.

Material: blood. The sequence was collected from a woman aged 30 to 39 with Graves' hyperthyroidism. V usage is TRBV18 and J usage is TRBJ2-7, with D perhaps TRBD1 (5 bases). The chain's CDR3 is CASSPEVSGWGDEQYF. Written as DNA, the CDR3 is TGTGCCAGCTCACCAGAGGTCTCAGGGTGGGGTGACGAGCAGTACTTC.